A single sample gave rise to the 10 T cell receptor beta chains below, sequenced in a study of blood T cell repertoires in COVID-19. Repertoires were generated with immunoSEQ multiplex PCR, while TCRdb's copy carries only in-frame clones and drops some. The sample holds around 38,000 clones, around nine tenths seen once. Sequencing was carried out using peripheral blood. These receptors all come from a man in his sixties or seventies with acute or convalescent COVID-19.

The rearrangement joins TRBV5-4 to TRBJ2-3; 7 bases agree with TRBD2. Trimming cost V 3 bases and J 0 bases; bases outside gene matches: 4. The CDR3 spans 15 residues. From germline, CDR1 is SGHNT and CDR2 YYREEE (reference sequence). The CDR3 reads CASSSPGGSTDTQYF. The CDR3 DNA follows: TGTGCCAGCAGCTCCCCGGGGGGTAGCACAGATACGCAGTATTTT.

CDR3 amino acids: CASSNGREQPQHF. The CDR3 DNA is TGTGCCAGCAGTAACGGTCGAGAGCAGCCCCAGCATTTT. The chain carries TRBV5-6 and TRBJ1-5; D gene unclear. The CDR3 length is 13 residues. V dropped 5 bases and J dropped 7 bases, with 13 bases sitting between them. Germline V gene data show CDR1 as SGHDT and CDR2 as YYEEEE.

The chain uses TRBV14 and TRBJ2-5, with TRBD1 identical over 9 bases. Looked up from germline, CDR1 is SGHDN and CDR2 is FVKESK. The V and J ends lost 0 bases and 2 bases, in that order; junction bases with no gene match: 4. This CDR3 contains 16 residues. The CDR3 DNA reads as TGTGCCAGCAGCCAAGACGACAGGGGGGGACAAGAGACCCAGTACTTC. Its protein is CASSQDDRGGQETQYF.

CDR3: CASSLGQGAGELFF. The CDR3 nucleotides are TGCGCCAGCAGCTTGGGACAAGGGGCAGGGGAGCTGTTTTTT. V and J are TRBV5-1 and TRBJ2-2, with D maybe TRBD1 (5 bases). From germline, CDR1 is SGHRS and CDR2 YFSETQ. V shed 0 bases and J shed 8 bases, with 11 bases lying between them. This CDR3 has 14 residues.

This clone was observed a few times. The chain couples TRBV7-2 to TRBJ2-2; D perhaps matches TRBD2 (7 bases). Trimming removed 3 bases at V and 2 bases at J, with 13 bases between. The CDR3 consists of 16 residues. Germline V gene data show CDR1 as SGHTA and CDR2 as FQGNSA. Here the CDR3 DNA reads TGTGCCAGCAGCTTCCGCGGGGGCTACAACACCGGGGAGCTGTTTTTT. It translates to CASSFRGGYNTGELFF. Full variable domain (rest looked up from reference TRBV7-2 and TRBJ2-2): GAGVSQSPSNKVTEKGKDVELRCDPISGHTALYWYRQSLGQGLEFLIYFQGNSAPDKSGLPSDRFSAERTGGSVSTLTIQRTQQEDSAVYLCASSFRGGYNTGELFFGEGSRLTVL.

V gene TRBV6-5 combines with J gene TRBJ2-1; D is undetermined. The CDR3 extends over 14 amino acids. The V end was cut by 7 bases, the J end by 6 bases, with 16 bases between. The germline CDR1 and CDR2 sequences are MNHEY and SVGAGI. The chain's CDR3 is CASTETRFPNEQFF. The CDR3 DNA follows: TGTGCCAGCACCGAGACGAGGTTCCCCAATGAGCAGTTCTTC.

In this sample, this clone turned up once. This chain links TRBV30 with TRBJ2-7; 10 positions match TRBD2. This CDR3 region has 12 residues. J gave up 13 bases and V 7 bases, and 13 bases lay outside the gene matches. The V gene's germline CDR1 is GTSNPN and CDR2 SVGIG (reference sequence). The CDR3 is CAFIGGTSELYF. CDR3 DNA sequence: TGTGCCTTCATCGGGGGGACTAGCGAGCTATACTTC.

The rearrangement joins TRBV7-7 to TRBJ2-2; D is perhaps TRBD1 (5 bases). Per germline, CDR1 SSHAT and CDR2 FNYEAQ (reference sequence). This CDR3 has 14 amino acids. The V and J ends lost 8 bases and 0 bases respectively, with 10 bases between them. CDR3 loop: CASGTGANTGELFF. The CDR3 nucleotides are TGTGCCAGCGGCACAGGAGCGAACACCGGGGAGCTGTTTTTT.

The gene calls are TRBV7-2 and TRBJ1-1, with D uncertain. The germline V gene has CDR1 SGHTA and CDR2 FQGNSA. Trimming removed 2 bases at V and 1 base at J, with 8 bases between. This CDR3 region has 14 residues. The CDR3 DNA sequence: TGTGCCAGCAGCTTACACCCGCGGAACACTGAAGCTTTCTTT. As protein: CASSLHPRNTEAFF.

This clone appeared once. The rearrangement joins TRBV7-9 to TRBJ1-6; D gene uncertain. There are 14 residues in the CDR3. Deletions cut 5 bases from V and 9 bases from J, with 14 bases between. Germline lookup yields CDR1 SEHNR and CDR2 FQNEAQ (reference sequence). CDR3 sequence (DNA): TGTGCCAGCAGCCTCTCTAGGATGGTTTCACCCCTCCACTTT. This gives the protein CASSLSRMVSPLHF.